A selection of T cell receptor beta chains follows, all from one sample in a study of blood T cell repertoires in COVID-19. The assay was immunoSEQ multiplex PCR, and TCRdb's table has in-frame clones only and misses some. The profile shows around 150,000 clones, approximately 83% of them singletons. The sample was peripheral blood. These receptors were taken from a woman in her sixties with acute or convalescent COVID-19. Both conserved end residues are part of each CDR3. Fields, in order: D gene, J gene, CDR3 length, clone size, V gene, CDR3 DNA, CDR3 protein. A D gene is named only where the DNA matches it firmly. A clone size is listed for some rows: how often the clone was seen (once, few, many), or a class if it is expanded.

d_call: TRBD2; j_call: TRBJ2-1; cdr3_length: 14; clone_size: .; v_call: TRBV10-3; cdr3_nt: TGTGCCATCATGGGGGGAGGGTCCTACAATGAGCAGTTCTTC; cdr3_aa: CAIMGGGSYNEQFF
d_call: .; j_call: TRBJ2-7; cdr3_length: 14; clone_size: .; v_call: TRBV5-4; cdr3_nt: TGTGCCAGCAGCTTGGCGGAGGGACGATACGAGCAGTACTTC; cdr3_aa: CASSLAEGRYEQYF
d_call: TRBD1; j_call: TRBJ2-1; cdr3_length: 15; clone_size: .; v_call: TRBV6-2/TRBV6-3; cdr3_nt: TGTGCCAGCAGTTACATGGACAGGGGGAACAATGAGCAGTTCTTC; cdr3_aa: CASSYMDRGNNEQFF
d_call: TRBD1; j_call: TRBJ2-1; cdr3_length: 16; clone_size: .; v_call: TRBV3-1/TRBV3-2; cdr3_nt: TGTGCCAGCAGCCAAGGCGGGGACAGGCTATACAATGAGCAGTTCTTC; cdr3_aa: CASSQGGDRLYNEQFF
d_call: .; j_call: TRBJ1-1; cdr3_length: 14; clone_size: .; v_call: TRBV27; cdr3_nt: TGTGCCAGCAGTGCCGGACAGATTGTGGGTGAAGCTTTCTTT; cdr3_aa: CASSAGQIVGEAFF
d_call: TRBD1; j_call: TRBJ1-5; cdr3_length: 14; clone_size: few; v_call: TRBV6-5; cdr3_nt: TGTGCCAGCACCTACGGACAGGGTGGCCAGCCCCAGCATTTT; cdr3_aa: CASTYGQGGQPQHF
d_call: .; j_call: TRBJ2-7; cdr3_length: 15; clone_size: .; v_call: TRBV10-2; cdr3_nt: TGCGCCAGCAGTGCTGGCAGGGGTGTTATCTACGAGCAGTACTTC; cdr3_aa: CASSAGRGVIYEQYF
d_call: .; j_call: TRBJ1-1; cdr3_length: 13; clone_size: once; v_call: TRBV19; cdr3_nt: TGTGCCAGTACCGCCAGGGGAGACACTGAAGCTTTCTTT; cdr3_aa: CASTARGDTEAFF
d_call: TRBD2; j_call: TRBJ2-1; cdr3_length: 16; clone_size: .; v_call: TRBV5-1; cdr3_nt: TGCGCCAGCAGCTTGGAGCTAGCGGGAGGTGGTAATGAGCAGTTCTTC; cdr3_aa: CASSLELAGGGNEQFF
d_call: TRBD2; j_call: TRBJ2-3; cdr3_length: 15; clone_size: .; v_call: TRBV3-1/TRBV3-2; cdr3_nt: TGTGCCAGCAGTCGCCTAGCGGGGTCCACAGATACGCAGTATTTT; cdr3_aa: CASSRLAGSTDTQYF
d_call: .; j_call: TRBJ2-7; cdr3_length: 13; clone_size: once; v_call: TRBV27; cdr3_nt: TGTGCCAGCAGTGAATTCACTAGTGGCGAGCAGTACTTC; cdr3_aa: CASSEFTSGEQYF
d_call: .; j_call: TRBJ1-2; cdr3_length: 14; clone_size: few; v_call: TRBV27; cdr3_nt: TGTGCCAGCAGGCTCCAGACAGGCCCCTATGGCTACACCTTC; cdr3_aa: CASRLQTGPYGYTF
d_call: TRBD1; j_call: TRBJ2-7; cdr3_length: 15; clone_size: .; v_call: TRBV5-1; cdr3_nt: TGCGCCAGCAGCTCGGGACAGGCGCCCCCCTACGAGCAGTACTTC; cdr3_aa: CASSSGQAPPYEQYF
d_call: .; j_call: TRBJ2-1; cdr3_length: 14; clone_size: .; v_call: TRBV18; cdr3_nt: TGTGCCAGCTCACCTAAGAGCTCCTACAATGAGCAGTTCTTC; cdr3_aa: CASSPKSSYNEQFF
d_call: TRBD1; j_call: TRBJ1-6; cdr3_length: 15; clone_size: .; v_call: TRBV7-9; cdr3_nt: TGTGCCAGCAGCTTAGTGGCAGGGGGCTCTTCACCCCTCCACTTT; cdr3_aa: CASSLVAGGSSPLHF
d_call: TRBD2; j_call: TRBJ2-3; cdr3_length: 15; clone_size: once; v_call: TRBV10-1; cdr3_nt: TGCGCCAGCAGTATTAGGACTAGCGGGATTAATACGCAGTATTTT; cdr3_aa: CASSIRTSGINTQYF
d_call: .; j_call: TRBJ2-1; cdr3_length: 13; clone_size: .; v_call: TRBV7-6; cdr3_nt: TGTGCCAGCAGCATCTACCGGGAAACTGAGCAGTTCTTC; cdr3_aa: CASSIYRETEQFF
d_call: .; j_call: TRBJ2-2; cdr3_length: 11; clone_size: .; v_call: TRBV30; cdr3_nt: TGTGCCTGGACCCGGGCCGGGGAGCTGTTTTTT; cdr3_aa: CAWTRAGELFF
d_call: .; j_call: TRBJ2-3; cdr3_length: 16; clone_size: once; v_call: TRBV7-2; cdr3_nt: TGTGCCAGCAGCTTAGCTCCAGGGGCCGTCACAGATACGCAGTATTTT; cdr3_aa: CASSLAPGAVTDTQYF
d_call: TRBD1; j_call: TRBJ2-5; cdr3_length: 17; clone_size: .; v_call: TRBV11-3; cdr3_nt: TGTGCCAGCAGCTTAGATGTGCGGGACAGGCCTCAAGAGACCCAGTACTTC; cdr3_aa: CASSLDVRDRPQETQYF
d_call: TRBD1; j_call: TRBJ1-2; cdr3_length: 15; clone_size: .; v_call: TRBV19; cdr3_nt: TGTGCCAGCAGTTTCGGGACAGGACTTAACTATGGCTACACCTTC; cdr3_aa: CASSFGTGLNYGYTF
d_call: TRBD1; j_call: TRBJ1-5; cdr3_length: 15; clone_size: .; v_call: TRBV2; cdr3_nt: TGTGCCAGCACTCTAGGGACAGTCTACAATCAGCCCCAGCATTTT; cdr3_aa: CASTLGTVYNQPQHF
d_call: .; j_call: TRBJ1-2; cdr3_length: 13; clone_size: few; v_call: TRBV12-3/TRBV12-4; cdr3_nt: TGTGCCAGCAGTTTAGATAGTAACTATGGCTACACCTTC; cdr3_aa: CASSLDSNYGYTF
d_call: TRBD2; j_call: TRBJ2-1; cdr3_length: 15; clone_size: few; v_call: TRBV19; cdr3_nt: TGTGCCAGTAGTATTGTGGCTAGCGGGAACAATGAGCAGTTCTTC; cdr3_aa: CASSIVASGNNEQFF
d_call: .; j_call: TRBJ1-2; cdr3_length: 13; clone_size: .; v_call: TRBV7-2; cdr3_nt: TGTGCCAGCAGCCCAGCGCCGGACAACCTTGCCACCTTC; cdr3_aa: CASSPAPDNLATF